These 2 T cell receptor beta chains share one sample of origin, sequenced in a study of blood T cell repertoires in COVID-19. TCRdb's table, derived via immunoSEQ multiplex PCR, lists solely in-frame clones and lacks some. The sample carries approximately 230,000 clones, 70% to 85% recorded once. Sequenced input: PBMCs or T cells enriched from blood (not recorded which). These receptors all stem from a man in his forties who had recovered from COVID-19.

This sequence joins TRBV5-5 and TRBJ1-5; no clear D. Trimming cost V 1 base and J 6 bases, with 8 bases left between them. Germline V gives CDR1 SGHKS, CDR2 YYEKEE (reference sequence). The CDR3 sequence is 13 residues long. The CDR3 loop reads CASSLPGIQPQHF. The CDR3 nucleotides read TGTGCCAGCAGCTTGCCGGGGATTCAGCCCCAGCATTTT.

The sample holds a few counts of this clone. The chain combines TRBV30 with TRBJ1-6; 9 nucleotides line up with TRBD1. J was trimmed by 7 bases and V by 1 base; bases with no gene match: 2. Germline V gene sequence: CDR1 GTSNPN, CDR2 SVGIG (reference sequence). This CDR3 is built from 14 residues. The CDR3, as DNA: TGTGCCTGGAGTGCCGGACAGGGGAATTCACCCCTCCACTTT. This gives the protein CAWSAGQGNSPLHF.